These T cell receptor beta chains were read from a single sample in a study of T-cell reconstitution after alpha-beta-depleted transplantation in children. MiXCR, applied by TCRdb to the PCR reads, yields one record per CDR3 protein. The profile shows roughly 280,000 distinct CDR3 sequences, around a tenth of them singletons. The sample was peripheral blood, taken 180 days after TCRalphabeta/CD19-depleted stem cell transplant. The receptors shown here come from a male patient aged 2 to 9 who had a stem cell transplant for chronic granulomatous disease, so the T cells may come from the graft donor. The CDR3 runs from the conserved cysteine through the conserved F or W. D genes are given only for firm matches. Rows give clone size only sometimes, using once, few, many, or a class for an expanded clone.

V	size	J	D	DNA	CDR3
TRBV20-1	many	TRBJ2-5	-	TGCAGTGCTAGCCTGGGGCAAGAGACCCAGTACTTC	CSASLGQETQYF
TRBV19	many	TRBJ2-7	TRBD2	TGTGCCAGTAGTATGGGTAGCGGGCGGACCTACGAGCAGTACTTC	CASSMGSGRTYEQYF
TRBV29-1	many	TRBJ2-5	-	TGCAGCGTTGTAGTCGCGCAGGGAGAGACCCAGTACTTC	CSVVVAQGETQYF
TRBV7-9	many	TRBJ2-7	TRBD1	TGTGCCAGCAGCCCGGGGGGACAGGGAACTTACGAGCAGTACTTC	CASSPGGQGTYEQYF
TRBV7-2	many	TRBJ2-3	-	TGTGCCAGCAGCTTAGGTAGCAAAACAGATACGCAGTATTTT	CASSLGSKTDTQYF
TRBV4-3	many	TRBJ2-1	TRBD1	TGCGCCAGCAGCCCGGGACAGGGTTTCAATGAGCAGTTCTTC	CASSPGQGFNEQFF
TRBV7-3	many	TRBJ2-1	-	TGTGCCAGCAGCTCAAAAGAGGGCGTTCGGACGTACAATGAGCAGTTCTTC	CASSSKEGVRTYNEQFF
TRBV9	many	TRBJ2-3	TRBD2	TGTGCCAGCTCATTTCAGCGGGATACAGATACGCAGTATTTT	CASSFQRDTDTQYF
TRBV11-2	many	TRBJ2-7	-	TGTGCCAGCAGCTTAGCCCTCCTGGCTGGGGCCTACGAGCAGTACTTC	CASSLALLAGAYEQYF
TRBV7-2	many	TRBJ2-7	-	TGTGCCAGCAGCCCCCTGGGGCGGGGAGAGAGCTCCTACGAGCAGTACTTC	CASSPLGRGESSYEQYF
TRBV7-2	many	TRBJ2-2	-	TGTGCCAGCAGCTTAGACGCGGCGAACACCGGGGAGCTGTTTTTT	CASSLDAANTGELFF
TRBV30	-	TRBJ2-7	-	TGTGCCTGGAGACAGGCAGCATCCTACGAGCAGTACTTC	CAWRQAASYEQYF
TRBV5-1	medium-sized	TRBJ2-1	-	TGCGCCAGCAGCTTGGCCGTCGTGAACAATGAGCAGTTCTTC	CASSLAVVNNEQFF
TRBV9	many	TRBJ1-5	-	TGTGCCAGCAGCCCCGGGACGAATCTTCAGCCCCAGCATTTT	CASSPGTNLQPQHF
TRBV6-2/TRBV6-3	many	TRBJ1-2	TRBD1	TGTGCCAGCAGTTCAACGAGACAGGGGGCTAGGAATGGCTACACCTTC	CASSSTRQGARNGYTF
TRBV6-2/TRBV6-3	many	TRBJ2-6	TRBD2	TGTGCCAGCAGTTACTTCAGCGGGGGGGCTTTTGGGGCCAACGTCCTGACTTTC	CASSYFSGGAFGANVLTF
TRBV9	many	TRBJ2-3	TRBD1	TGTGCCAGCAGCGTCGGACAGGCAGATACGCAGTATTTT	CASSVGQADTQYF
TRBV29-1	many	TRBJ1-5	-	TGCAGCGTTAAGGAGGGGGGAGGGAGCAATCAGCCCCAGCATTTT	CSVKEGGGSNQPQHF
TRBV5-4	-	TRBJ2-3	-	TGTGCCAGCAGCCACGCAGGAGGGAAGCCCACAGATACGCAGTATTTT	CASSHAGGKPTDTQYF
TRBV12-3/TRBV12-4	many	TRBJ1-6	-	TGTGCCAGCAGTTTTGGTCCCCAGGGTATCACTTCACCCCTCCACTTT	CASSFGPQGITSPLHF
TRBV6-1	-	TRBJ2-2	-	TGTGCCAGCAGTGAAGCGCTACACTTAGGGACCGGGGAGCTGTTTTTT	CASSEALHLGTGELFF
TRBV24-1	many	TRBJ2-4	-	TGTGCCACCAGTGATATGGGGGGAGTCATTCAGTACTTC	CATSDMGGVIQYF
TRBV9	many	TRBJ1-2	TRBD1	TGTGCCAGCAGCCCTAAGGGACAGGTTTTAGTGGGAGGCTACACCTTC	CASSPKGQVLVGGYTF
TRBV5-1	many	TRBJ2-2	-	TGCGCCAGCAGTGGATCAAGAGGAACCGGGGAGCTGTTTTTT	CASSGSRGTGELFF
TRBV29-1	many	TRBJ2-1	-	TGCAGCGTTAGAGGTGAAGTGGGGTTCTTC	CSVRGEVGFF
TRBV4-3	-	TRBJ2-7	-	TGCGCCAGCAGCCATAAGGAGGAGGGGCCCTACGAGCAGTACTTC	CASSHKEEGPYEQYF
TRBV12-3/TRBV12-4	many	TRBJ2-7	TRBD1	TGTGCCAGCAGTTTCTTGCGGACAGGGGGCGACGAGCAGTACTTC	CASSFLRTGGDEQYF
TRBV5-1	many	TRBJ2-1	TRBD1	TGCGCCAGCAGCGAAGGACAGGGTTTCGTACAGTTCTTC	CASSEGQGFVQFF
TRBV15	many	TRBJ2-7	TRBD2	TGTGCCACCAGCAGGGAGGGAGGGATCGGCTACGAGCAGTACTTC	CATSREGGIGYEQYF